This TCR beta chain was identified during a study of blood T cell repertoires in COVID-19. Turning to the study itself: Nucleic acid was either cDNA or gDNA, and it came from T cells, B-cell-depleted T cells, or PBMCs.

Clones were read by immunoSEQ multiplex PCR, and TCRdb kept only the in-frame ones, dropping some. The sample lists tens of thousands of clones, about 80% seen once, with about an eighth in the top ten. The sample was peripheral blood. This TCR came from a human donor in a cohort sampled during active COVID-19.

CDR3 nucleotide sequence: TGTGCCAGCAGCCCAACCGGGACTTGGGCGAAAGAGACCCAGTACTTC. Protein sequence: CASSPTGTWAKETQYF. This rearrangement joins TRBV7-9 to TRBJ2-5; tentative D call: TRBD2 (6 bases). The V end was cut by 5 bases, the J end by 3 bases, with 19 bases between. The CDR3 covers 16 residues. Germline assignment: CDR1 SEHNR and CDR2 FQNEAQ (reference sequence).